The TCR beta chain under discussion was sequenced for a study of blood T cell repertoires in COVID-19. Trimming pared 4 bases from V and 10 bases from J, leaving 10 bases between. The CDR3 totals 12 residues. Looked up from germline, CDR1 is SEHNR and CDR2 is FQNEAQ (reference sequence). The table came from immunoSEQ multiplex PCR; TCRdb's copy has only in-frame clones and leaves some out. The top ten clones hold about 5.4% of a sample with 360,000 or so clones, 80% to 85% of them seen once. The rearrangement joins TRBV7-9 to TRBJ1-4; D remains unclear. The sample taken for sequencing was PBMCs or T cells enriched from blood (not recorded which). This TCR came from a woman aged 45-59 years who had recovered from COVID-19. CDR3: CASSYSGGKLFF. As DNA, the CDR3 is TGTGCCAGCAGCTACTCCGGTGGAAAACTGTTTTTT. The full variable domain, completed using reference TRBV7-9 and TRBJ1-4, is DTGVSQNPRHKITKRGQNVTFRCDPISEHNRLYWYRQTLGQGPEFLTYFQNEAQLEKSRLLSDRFSAERPKGSFSTLEIQRTEQGDSAMYLCASSYSGGKLFFGSGTQLSVL.